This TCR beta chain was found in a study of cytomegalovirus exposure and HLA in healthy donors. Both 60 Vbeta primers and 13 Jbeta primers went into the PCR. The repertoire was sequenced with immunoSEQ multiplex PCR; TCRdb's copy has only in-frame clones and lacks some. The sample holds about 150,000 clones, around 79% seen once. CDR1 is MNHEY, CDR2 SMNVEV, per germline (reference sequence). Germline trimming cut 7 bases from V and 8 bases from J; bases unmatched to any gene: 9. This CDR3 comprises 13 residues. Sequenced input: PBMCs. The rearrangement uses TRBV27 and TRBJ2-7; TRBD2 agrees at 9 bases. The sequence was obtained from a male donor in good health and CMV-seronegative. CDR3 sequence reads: CASTRVAGEKQYF. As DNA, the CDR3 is TGTGCCAGCACCCGGGTAGCGGGAGAGAAGCAGTACTTC.